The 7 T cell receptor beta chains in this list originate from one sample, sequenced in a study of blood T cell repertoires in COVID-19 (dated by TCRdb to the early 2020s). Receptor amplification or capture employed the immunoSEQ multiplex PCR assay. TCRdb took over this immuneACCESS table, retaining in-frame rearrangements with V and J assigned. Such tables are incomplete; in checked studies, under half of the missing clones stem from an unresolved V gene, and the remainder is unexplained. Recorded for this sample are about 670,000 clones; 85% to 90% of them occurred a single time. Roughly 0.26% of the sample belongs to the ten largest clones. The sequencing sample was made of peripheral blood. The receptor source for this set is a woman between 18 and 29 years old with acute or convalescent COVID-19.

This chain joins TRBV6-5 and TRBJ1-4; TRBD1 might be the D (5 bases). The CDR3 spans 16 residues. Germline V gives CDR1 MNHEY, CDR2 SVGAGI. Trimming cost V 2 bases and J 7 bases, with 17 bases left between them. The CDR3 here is CASSYGGAGMGEKLFF. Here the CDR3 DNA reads TGTGCCAGCAGTTACGGAGGGGCAGGGATGGGTGAAAAACTGTTTTTT.

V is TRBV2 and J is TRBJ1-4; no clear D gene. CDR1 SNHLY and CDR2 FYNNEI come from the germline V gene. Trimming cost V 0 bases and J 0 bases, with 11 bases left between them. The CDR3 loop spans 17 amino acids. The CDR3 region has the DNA TGTGCCAGCAGTGAAGCGCTGAGTTCGGCAACTAATGAAAAACTGTTTTTT. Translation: CASSEALSSATNEKLFF.

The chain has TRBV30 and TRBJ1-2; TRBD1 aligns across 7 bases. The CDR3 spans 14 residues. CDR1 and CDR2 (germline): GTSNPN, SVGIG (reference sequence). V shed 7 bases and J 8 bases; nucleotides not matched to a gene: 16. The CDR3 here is CASINHIQGSGYTF. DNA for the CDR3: TGTGCCTCGATAAATCATATACAGGGGAGCGGCTACACCTTC.

The CDR3: CASSQLAGPYEQYF. The DNA of the CDR3 is TGTGCCAGCAGCCAGTTAGCGGGGCCCTACGAGCAGTACTTC. The rearrangement uses TRBV3-1 (or the pseudogene TRBV3-2) and TRBJ2-7; 8 nucleotides align to TRBD2. The junction had 3 bases not matched to a gene; V was cut back by 3 bases and J by 2 bases. The CDR3 has 14 amino acids. The germline V gene encodes CDR1 LGHDT and CDR2 YNNKEL (reference sequence).

The CDR3 reads CASSYGRLSLGSPLHF. Written as DNA, the CDR3 is TGTGCCAGCAGTTACGGGCGCCTTTCTCTCGGTTCACCCCTCCACTTT. The chain is built from TRBV6-5 and TRBJ1-6; no clear D. The CDR3 runs 16 residues. The V gene's germline CDR1 is MNHEY and CDR2 SVGAGI. The V gene lost 2 bases and the J gene lost 9 bases, with 17 bases spanning the gap.

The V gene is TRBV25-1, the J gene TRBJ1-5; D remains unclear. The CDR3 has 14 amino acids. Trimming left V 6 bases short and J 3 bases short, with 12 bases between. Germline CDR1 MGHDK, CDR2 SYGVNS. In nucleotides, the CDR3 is TGTGCCAGCAGCGCCGGGAGATACAATCAGCCCCAGCATTTT. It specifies CASSAGRYNQPQHF.

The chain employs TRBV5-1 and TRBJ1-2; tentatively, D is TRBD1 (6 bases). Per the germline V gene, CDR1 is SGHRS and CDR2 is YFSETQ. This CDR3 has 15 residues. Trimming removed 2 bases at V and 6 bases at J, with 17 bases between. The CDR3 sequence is CASSLNPGHGNGYTF. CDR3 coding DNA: TGCGCCAGCAGCTTAAACCCGGGACACGGAAATGGCTACACCTTC.